This is a list of T cell receptor beta chains from one sample in a study of OX40 agonist ivuxolimab in advanced cancers. Profiled with immunoSEQ multiplex PCR; TCRdb holds only in-frame clones, not every one. The sample comprises approximately 32,000 clones, 70% to 90% of which are singletons, and under 70% rests with the top ten. Sequenced material: CD4+ or CD8+ T cells sorted from blood, taken in a trial of the OX40 agonist ivuxolimab. These receptors all come from an adult with an advanced solid tumor such as melanoma, head and neck, liver or kidney cancer. Each CDR3 is given with its conserved first and last residue. Each record gives: V gene, D gene, clone size, J gene, CDR3 protein, CDR3 DNA. D genes are given only for firm matches. Clone size appears in some rows only: once, few, many, or a class for an expanded clone.

v_gene: TRBV7-9; d_gene: NA; abundance: NA; j_gene: TRBJ1-3; CDR3aa: CASSAPPPEEVDTIYF; CDR3nt: TGTGCCAGCAGCGCGCCTCCACCCGAGGAGGTGGACACCATATATTTT
v_gene: TRBV6-5; d_gene: TRBD2; abundance: NA; j_gene: TRBJ2-7; CDR3aa: CASRSSGGASYEQYF; CDR3nt: TGTGCCAGCAGGTCCAGCGGGGGGGCCTCCTACGAGCAGTACTTC
v_gene: TRBV9; d_gene: NA; abundance: once; j_gene: TRBJ1-4; CDR3aa: CASSVEAAANEKLFF; CDR3nt: TGTGCCAGCAGCGTAGAAGCAGCGGCAAATGAAAAACTGTTTTTT
v_gene: TRBV2; d_gene: NA; abundance: NA; j_gene: TRBJ2-7; CDR3aa: CASSDSYEQYF; CDR3nt: TGTGCCAGCAGTGACTCGTACGAGCAGTACTTC
v_gene: TRBV6-4; d_gene: NA; abundance: few; j_gene: TRBJ2-2; CDR3aa: CASSPSQDTGELFF; CDR3nt: TGTGCCAGCAGTCCAAGCCAGGACACCGGGGAGCTGTTTTTT
v_gene: TRBV14; d_gene: NA; abundance: NA; j_gene: TRBJ1-5; CDR3aa: CASSHTQRAQHF; CDR3nt: TGTGCCAGCAGCCACACACAGAGGGCCCAGCATTTT
v_gene: TRBV18; d_gene: TRBD1; abundance: NA; j_gene: TRBJ2-7; CDR3aa: CASSPADRIPYEQYF; CDR3nt: TGTGCCAGCTCACCAGCGGACAGGATCCCCTACGAGCAGTACTTC
v_gene: TRBV11-2; d_gene: NA; abundance: NA; j_gene: TRBJ1-1; CDR3aa: CASSFGRGRASVEAFF; CDR3nt: TGTGCCAGCAGCTTCGGACGGGGCAGGGCGTCCGTTGAAGCTTTCTTT
v_gene: TRBV7-9; d_gene: NA; abundance: once; j_gene: TRBJ2-5; CDR3aa: CASSSVSRETQYF; CDR3nt: TGTGCCAGCAGCTCCGTCTCCAGGGAGACCCAGTACTTC
v_gene: TRBV29-1; d_gene: NA; abundance: NA; j_gene: TRBJ2-1; CDR3aa: CSVPAADNEQFF; CDR3nt: TGCAGCGTTCCGGCGGCAGACAATGAGCAGTTCTTC
v_gene: TRBV11-2; d_gene: TRBD1; abundance: NA; j_gene: TRBJ1-5; CDR3aa: CASSRDSSNQPQHF; CDR3nt: TGTGCCAGCAGCCGGGACAGTAGCAATCAGCCCCAGCATTTT
v_gene: TRBV4-3; d_gene: TRBD1; abundance: few; j_gene: TRBJ2-7; CDR3aa: CASSQGPTGNSYEQYF; CDR3nt: TGCGCCAGCAGCCAAGGCCCGACAGGGAACAGCTACGAGCAGTACTTC
v_gene: TRBV9; d_gene: NA; abundance: NA; j_gene: TRBJ2-3; CDR3aa: CASTIGVTTDTQYF; CDR3nt: TGTGCCAGCACCATCGGTGTTACCACAGATACGCAGTATTTT
v_gene: TRBV6-6; d_gene: NA; abundance: NA; j_gene: TRBJ1-4; CDR3aa: CASRDINLVISEKLFF; CDR3nt: TGTGCCAGCAGGGACATCAACCTTGTAATAAGTGAAAAACTGTTTTTT
v_gene: TRBV9; d_gene: NA; abundance: once; j_gene: TRBJ2-3; CDR3aa: CASSPAITDTQYF; CDR3nt: TGTGCCAGCAGTCCGGCCATCACAGATACGCAGTATTTT
v_gene: TRBV11-2; d_gene: NA; abundance: once; j_gene: TRBJ2-7; CDR3aa: CASSQDSFGVLSYEQYF; CDR3nt: TGTGCCAGCAGCCAGGACAGTTTCGGCGTCTTATCCTACGAGCAGTACTTC
v_gene: TRBV30; d_gene: NA; abundance: NA; j_gene: TRBJ1-1; CDR3aa: CAWMDMLNEAFF; CDR3nt: TGTGCCTGGATGGACATGTTGAATGAAGCTTTCTTT
v_gene: TRBV30; d_gene: TRBD2; abundance: NA; j_gene: TRBJ2-2; CDR3aa: CAWVGGTSPAGELFF; CDR3nt: TGTGCCTGGGTGGGGGGGACTAGCCCAGCCGGGGAGCTGTTTTTT
v_gene: TRBV28; d_gene: TRBD1; abundance: NA; j_gene: TRBJ1-2; CDR3aa: CASSLQGALKESYTF; CDR3nt: TGTGCCAGCAGCTTACAGGGGGCTCTTAAGGAATCCTACACCTTC
v_gene: TRBV4-2; d_gene: TRBD1; abundance: NA; j_gene: TRBJ2-2; CDR3aa: CASSRQQGEPGELFF; CDR3nt: TGTGCCAGCAGCCGTCAACAGGGGGAACCCGGGGAGCTGTTTTTT
v_gene: TRBV7-6; d_gene: NA; abundance: NA; j_gene: TRBJ2-7; CDR3aa: CASSLGGAPNEQYF; CDR3nt: TGTGCCAGCAGCTTAGGAGGGGCACCTAACGAGCAGTACTTC
v_gene: TRBV7-2; d_gene: TRBD2; abundance: once; j_gene: TRBJ2-1; CDR3aa: CASSLPGLGDEQFF; CDR3nt: TGTGCCAGCAGCCTCCCCGGACTAGGCGATGAGCAGTTCTTC
v_gene: TRBV19; d_gene: NA; abundance: few; j_gene: TRBJ2-7; CDR3aa: CATSDHEQYF; CDR3nt: TGTGCCACTAGCGACCACGAGCAGTACTTC
v_gene: TRBV7-4; d_gene: NA; abundance: NA; j_gene: TRBJ2-2; CDR3aa: CASSPLGNTGELFF; CDR3nt: TGTGCCAGCAGCCCCTTAGGAAACACCGGGGAGCTGTTTTTT
v_gene: TRBV4-1; d_gene: NA; abundance: NA; j_gene: TRBJ2-4; CDR3aa: CASSQDLLARGNIQYF; CDR3nt: TGCGCCAGCAGCCAAGATTTACTAGCCCGGGGAAACATTCAGTACTTC
v_gene: TRBV19; d_gene: TRBD1; abundance: once; j_gene: TRBJ2-5; CDR3aa: CASSIGDSSTQETQYF; CDR3nt: TGTGCCAGTAGTATAGGGGACAGCTCGACCCAAGAGACCCAGTACTTC
v_gene: TRBV7-2; d_gene: TRBD1; abundance: NA; j_gene: TRBJ2-7; CDR3aa: CASSLDGYGQGYYEQYF; CDR3nt: TGTGCCAGCAGCTTAGACGGTTATGGACAGGGTTACTACGAGCAGTACTTC
v_gene: TRBV7-9; d_gene: NA; abundance: NA; j_gene: TRBJ2-7; CDR3aa: CASSPYSPEQYF; CDR3nt: TGTGCCAGCAGCCCTTACTCCCCGGAGCAGTACTTC
v_gene: TRBV30; d_gene: NA; abundance: NA; j_gene: TRBJ2-7; CDR3aa: CAWDGSYEQYF; CDR3nt: TGTGCCTGGGACGGTTCCTACGAGCAGTACTTC
v_gene: TRBV5-1; d_gene: NA; abundance: few; j_gene: TRBJ1-6; CDR3aa: CASSLEADSPLHF; CDR3nt: TGCGCCAGCAGCTTGGAGGCGGATTCACCCCTCCACTTT
v_gene: TRBV7-9; d_gene: NA; abundance: NA; j_gene: TRBJ1-5; CDR3aa: CASSPDQPQHF; CDR3nt: TGTGCCAGCAGCCCTGATCAGCCCCAGCATTTT
v_gene: TRBV10-3; d_gene: NA; abundance: NA; j_gene: TRBJ2-3; CDR3aa: CAISETDSFTDTQYF; CDR3nt: TGTGCCATCAGTGAGACGGACAGTTTTACAGATACGCAGTATTTT
v_gene: TRBV11-2; d_gene: NA; abundance: NA; j_gene: TRBJ2-2; CDR3aa: CASSPTQELFF; CDR3nt: TGTGCCAGCAGCCCGACTCAGGAGCTGTTTTTT
v_gene: TRBV28; d_gene: NA; abundance: NA; j_gene: TRBJ1-1; CDR3aa: CAILSAPGTEAFF; CDR3nt: TGTGCCATCCTCAGCGCTCCCGGCACTGAAGCTTTCTTT
v_gene: TRBV6-6; d_gene: NA; abundance: NA; j_gene: TRBJ2-2; CDR3aa: CASSVDRPNTGELFF; CDR3nt: TGTGCCAGCAGTGTCGACAGACCAAACACCGGGGAGCTGTTTTTT
v_gene: TRBV19; d_gene: NA; abundance: NA; j_gene: TRBJ2-1; CDR3aa: CASRQLGSYNEQFF; CDR3nt: TGTGCCAGTAGGCAGCTGGGCTCCTACAATGAGCAGTTCTTC
v_gene: TRBV28; d_gene: TRBD1; abundance: few; j_gene: TRBJ1-5; CDR3aa: CASSQGTASPQHF; CDR3nt: TGTGCCAGCAGTCAAGGGACAGCCTCACCCCAGCATTTT
v_gene: TRBV7-9; d_gene: NA; abundance: NA; j_gene: TRBJ2-7; CDR3aa: CASSSGLAYEQYF; CDR3nt: TGTGCCAGCAGCTCAGGGTTGGCCTACGAGCAGTACTTC